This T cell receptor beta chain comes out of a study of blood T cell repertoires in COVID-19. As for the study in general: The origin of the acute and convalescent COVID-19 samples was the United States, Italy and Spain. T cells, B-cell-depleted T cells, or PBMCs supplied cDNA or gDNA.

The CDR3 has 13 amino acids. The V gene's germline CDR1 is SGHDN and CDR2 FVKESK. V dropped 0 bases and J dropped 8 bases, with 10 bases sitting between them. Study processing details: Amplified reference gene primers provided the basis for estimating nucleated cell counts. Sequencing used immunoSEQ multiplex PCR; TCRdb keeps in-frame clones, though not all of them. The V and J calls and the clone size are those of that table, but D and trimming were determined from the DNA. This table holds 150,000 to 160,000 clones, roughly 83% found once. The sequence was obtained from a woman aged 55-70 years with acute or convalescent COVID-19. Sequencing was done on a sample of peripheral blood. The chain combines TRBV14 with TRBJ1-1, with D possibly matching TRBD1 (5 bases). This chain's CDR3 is CASSQDPRGEAFF. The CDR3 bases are TGTGCCAGCAGCCAAGATCCCCGGGGGGAAGCTTTCTTT.